This T cell receptor beta chain was obtained from a study of T cells after yellow fever vaccination. Background on the study: In the case of low-cell-number fractions, SMART-Seq v4 Ultra Low Input was used for preparation.

This clonotype was counted only a few times. Each CDR3 protein is one row after TCRdb ran MiXCR on the 5' RACE reads. Of just under 600,000 distinct CDR3 sequences in the sample, approximately 15% were seen once. The CDR3 has 14 amino acids. Per the germline V gene, CDR1 is MNHEY and CDR2 is SVGAGI. V lost 2 bases and J 3 bases, leaving 10 bases between the germline ends. The sample in question was PBMCs, obtained on the day of the yellow fever booster vaccination. This receptor was obtained from a man aged 25 to 40 who received the YFV17D yellow fever vaccine. The chain carries TRBV6-5 and TRBJ2-5; D uncertain. Here the CDR3 DNA reads TGTGCCAGCAGTTACAGCTTGGTTAAAGAGACCCAGTACTTC. Translating gives CASSYSLVKETQYF.